The 3 T cell receptor beta chains below were found in one sample sequenced in a study of T-cell memory formation after mild COVID-19. TCRdb reanalysed the 5' RACE reads using MiXCR and keeps one entry per CDR3 protein. The repertoire holds under 600,000 distinct CDR3 sequences, with less than 25% as singletons. The sequenced sample was PBMCs or a T cell subset sorted from them (not recorded which). These TCRs come from an adult woman who had mild COVID-19 (a few samples of this study predate the infection). Cell type and time point are not known.

This clonotype was seen a few times. The chain combines TRBV6-5 with TRBJ1-1, with 12 positions matching TRBD1. The junction had 9 bases not matched to a gene; V was cut back by 3 bases and J by 1 base. CDR3 length equals 18 residues. Looked up from germline, CDR1 is MNHEY and CDR2 is SVGAGI. CDR3 residues: CASSYQPGQGARNTEAFF. The CDR3 nucleotides are TGTGCCAGCAGTTATCAACCGGGACAGGGGGCGCGGAACACTGAAGCTTTCTTT.

The chain links TRBV13 to TRBJ2-2; D is perhaps TRBD2 (6 bases). This CDR3 is built from 14 residues. V lost 6 bases to trimming and J lost 6 bases, with 14 bases between them. The germline gives CDR1 PRHDT, CDR2 FYEKMQ (reference sequence). The CDR3 here is CASRLRGYAGELFF. CDR3 nucleotides: TGTGCCAGCAGACTACGGGGGTACGCCGGGGAGCTGTTTTTT.

This chain uses TRBV6-1 with TRBJ1-1, with D possibly matching TRBD1 (5 bases). The CDR3 extends over 14 amino acids. CDR1 is MNHNS, CDR2 SASEGT, per germline. With 2 bases removed from V and 5 bases from J, the gap between germline ends came to 12 bases. The CDR3 reads CASSEIEGRTEAFF. CDR3 bases: TGTGCCAGCAGTGAAATCGAGGGGAGGACTGAAGCTTTCTTT.